This TCR beta chain was observed in a study of CD8+ T cells in alopecia areata. This clone was counted between two and nine times. Its matching antigen is unknown. The authors extracted RNA and reverse transcribed it into cDNA as the sequencing template. Data came from immunoSEQ multiplex PCR; TCRdb stores just in-frame clones and leaves some out. Here the sample spans 110,000 to 150,000 clones, 45% to 60% being singletons. Trimming removed 0 bases from V and 3 bases from J, with 13 bases in between. This CDR3 region has 15 residues. Germline CDR1 SGHRS, CDR2 YFSETQ. As to treatment: oral pan-JAK inhibitor, 5-10 mg twice daily. Study findings and constraints: Scalp clonality decreased significantly with tofacitinib, and so did expanded CD8+ clones among the top 100. Scalp sample sequencing also detects resident alphabeta T cells of normal skin.

The TCR was taken from a human donor with alopecia areata. The genes are TRBV5-1 and TRBJ2-7; perhaps TRBD1 as D (6 bases). The material sequenced was CD8+ T cells sorted from blood, taken at week 4, from a patient treated with tofacitinib. The CDR3 DNA reads TGCGCCAGCAGCTTGGACAGGGCGGGTTTCTACGAGCAGTACTTC. Its protein is CASSLDRAGFYEQYF.